This T cell receptor (beta chain) was found in a study of blood T cell repertoires in COVID-19. Sequenced by immunoSEQ multiplex PCR; TCRdb stores in-frame clones only, minus some. This repertoire shows fewer than 300,000 clones, 86% found once; its top ten account for approximately 12%. CDR3 length equals 17 residues. The germline gives CDR1 LGHNT, CDR2 FRNRAP. V shed 1 base, J shed 0 bases, and the junction held 5 bases outside the gene matches. What was sequenced was peripheral blood. This TCR was sampled from a woman aged 25 to 39 with COVID-19, enrolled during active disease. The chain joins TRBV12-5 to TRBJ2-2, with TRBD2 matching over 7 bases. The CDR3 nucleotides are TGTGCTAGTGGTTTGGGTAAAAGCGGGGCGAACACCGGGGAGCTGTTTTTT. Its translation is CASGLGKSGANTGELFF.